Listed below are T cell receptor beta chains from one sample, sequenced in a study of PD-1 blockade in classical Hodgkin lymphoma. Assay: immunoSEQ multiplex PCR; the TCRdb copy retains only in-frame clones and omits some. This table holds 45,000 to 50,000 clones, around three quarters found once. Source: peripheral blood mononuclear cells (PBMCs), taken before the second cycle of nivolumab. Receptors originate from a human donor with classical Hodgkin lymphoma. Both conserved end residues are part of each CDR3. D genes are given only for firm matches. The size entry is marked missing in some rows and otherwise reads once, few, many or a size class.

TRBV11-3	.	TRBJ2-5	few	CASSLELKETQYF	TGTGCCAGCAGCTTAGAACTCAAAGAGACCCAGTACTTC
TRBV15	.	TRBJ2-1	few	CATSIRPRGGGYNEQFF	TGTGCCACCAGTATCCGGCCGCGGGGCGGAGGCTACAATGAGCAGTTCTTC
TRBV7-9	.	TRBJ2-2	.	CASSRGRENTGELFF	TGTGCCAGCAGCCGAGGACGGGAGAACACCGGGGAGCTGTTTTTT
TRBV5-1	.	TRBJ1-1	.	CASSSGRNTEAFF	TGCGCCAGCAGCTCGGGACGCAACACTGAAGCTTTCTTT
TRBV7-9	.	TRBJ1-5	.	CASSLGVGSGGQPQHF	TGTGCCAGCAGCTTAGGTGTGGGGAGCGGTGGTCAGCCCCAGCATTTT
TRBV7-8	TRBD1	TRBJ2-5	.	CASSLTIDRAGETQYF	TGTGCCAGCAGCCTAACGATCGACAGGGCGGGAGAGACCCAGTACTTC
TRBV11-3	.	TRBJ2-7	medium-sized	CASSSRQGGNREQYF	TGTGCCAGCAGCTCTAGACAGGGAGGGAACCGCGAGCAGTACTTC
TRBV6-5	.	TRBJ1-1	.	CASSSRNTEAFF	TGTGCCAGCAGTAGTCGAAACACTGAAGCTTTCTTT
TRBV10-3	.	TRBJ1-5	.	CAISKDKYSNQPQHF	TGTGCCATCAGTAAGGACAAGTATAGCAATCAGCCCCAGCATTTT
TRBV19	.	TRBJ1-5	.	CASSMQVNNQPQHF	TGTGCCAGTAGTATGCAGGTTAACAATCAGCCCCAGCATTTT
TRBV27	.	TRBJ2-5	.	CASSFLGAQETQYF	TGTGCCAGCAGTTTTTTGGGGGCCCAAGAGACCCAGTACTTC
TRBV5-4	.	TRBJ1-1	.	CASSLSSANTEAFF	TGTGCCAGCAGCTTGTCCTCAGCGAACACTGAAGCTTTCTTT
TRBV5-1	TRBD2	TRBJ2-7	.	CASATTGTKPMGNYEQYF	TGCGCCAGCGCCACCACCGGGACTAAGCCCATGGGGAACTACGAGCAGTACTTC
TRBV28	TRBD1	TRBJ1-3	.	CASSGRPGQGNHLLSGNTIYF	TGTGCCAGCAGCGGCAGACCGGGACAGGGAAACCACTTACTCTCTGGAAACACCATATATTTT
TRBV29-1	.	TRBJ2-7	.	CSVREGATSTQQYF	TGCAGCGTTCGGGAAGGGGCCACCTCTACGCAGCAGTACTTC
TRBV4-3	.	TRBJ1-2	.	CASSQDQGARYTF	TGCGCCAGCAGCCAAGATCAGGGTGCACGCTACACCTTC
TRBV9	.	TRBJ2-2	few	CASSPRYDPNTGELFF	TGTGCCAGCAGCCCCCGGTATGATCCGAACACCGGGGAGCTGTTTTTT
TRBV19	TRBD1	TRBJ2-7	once	CASSIVGTGRIVYEQYF	TGTGCCAGTAGTATAGTAGGGACAGGCCGGATAGTCTACGAGCAGTACTTC
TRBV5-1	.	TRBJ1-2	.	CASWGTGFYGYTF	TGCGCCAGCTGGGGAACAGGGTTCTATGGCTACACCTTC
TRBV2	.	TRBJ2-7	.	CASKNEQYF	TGTGCCAGCAAGAACGAGCAGTACTTC
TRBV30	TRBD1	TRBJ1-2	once	CAWTYLPGQGYHGYTF	TGTGCCTGGACATACCTTCCGGGACAGGGATATCACGGCTACACCTTC
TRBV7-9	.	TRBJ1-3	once	CASSRRGQDSGNTIYF	TGTGCCAGCAGCCGCCGGGGCCAAGACTCTGGAAACACCATATATTTT
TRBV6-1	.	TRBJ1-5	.	CASSEVWGSNQPQHF	TGTGCCAGCAGTGAAGTCTGGGGCAGCAATCAGCCCCAGCATTTT
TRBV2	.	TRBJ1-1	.	CASSEGVDKAFF	TGTGCCAGCAGTGAAGGTGTTGATAAAGCTTTCTTT
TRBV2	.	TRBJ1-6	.	CASSDGAREANSPLHF	TGTGCCAGCAGTGATGGGGCCAGGGAGGCGAATTCACCCCTCCACTTT
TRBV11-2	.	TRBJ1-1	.	CASSPDWNTEAFF	TGTGCCAGCAGCCCCGATTGGAACACTGAAGCTTTCTTT
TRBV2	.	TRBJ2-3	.	CAIIIGTDTQYF	TGTGCCATCATCATAGGAACAGATACGCAGTATTTT
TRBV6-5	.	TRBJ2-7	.	CASSYGQYGEQYF	TGTGCCAGCAGTTACGGGCAGTATGGCGAGCAGTACTTC
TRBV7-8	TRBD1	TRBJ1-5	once	CASNQGTGGNQPQHF	TGTGCCAGCAACCAAGGGACAGGGGGCAATCAGCCCCAGCATTTT
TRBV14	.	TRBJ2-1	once	CASSRGNSYNEQFF	TGTGCCAGCAGCCGCGGGAACTCCTACAATGAGCAGTTCTTC
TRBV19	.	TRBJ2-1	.	CASSDAGGMFEQFF	TGTGCCAGTAGTGACGCAGGGGGGATGTTTGAGCAGTTCTTC
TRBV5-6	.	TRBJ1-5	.	CASSLTEYSNQPQHF	TGTGCCAGCAGCCTTACAGAATATAGCAATCAGCCCCAGCATTTT
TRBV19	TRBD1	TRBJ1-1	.	CASRTYRGENTEAFF	TGTGCCAGTAGAACTTACAGGGGCGAGAACACTGAAGCTTTCTTT